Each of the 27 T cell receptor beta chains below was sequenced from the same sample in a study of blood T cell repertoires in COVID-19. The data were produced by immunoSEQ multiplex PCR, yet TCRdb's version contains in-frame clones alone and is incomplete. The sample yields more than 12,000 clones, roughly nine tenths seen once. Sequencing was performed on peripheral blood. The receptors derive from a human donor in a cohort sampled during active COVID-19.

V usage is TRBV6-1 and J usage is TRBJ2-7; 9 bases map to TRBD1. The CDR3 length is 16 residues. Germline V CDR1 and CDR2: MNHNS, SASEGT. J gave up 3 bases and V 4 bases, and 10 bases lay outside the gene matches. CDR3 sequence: CASSGGTGKFFYEQYF. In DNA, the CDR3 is TGTGCCAGCAGTGGAGGGACAGGGAAGTTTTTCTACGAGCAGTACTTC.

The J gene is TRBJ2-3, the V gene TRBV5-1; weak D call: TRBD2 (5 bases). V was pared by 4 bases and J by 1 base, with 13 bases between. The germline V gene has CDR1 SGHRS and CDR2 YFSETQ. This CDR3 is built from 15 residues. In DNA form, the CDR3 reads TGCGCCAGCAGCCGGACTGGATCTGGCACAGATACGCAGTATTTT. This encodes CASSRTGSGTDTQYF.

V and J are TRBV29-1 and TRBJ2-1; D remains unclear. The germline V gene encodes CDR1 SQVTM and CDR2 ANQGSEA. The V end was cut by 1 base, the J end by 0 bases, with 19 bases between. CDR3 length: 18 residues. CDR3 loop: CSVEATPGELSSYNEQFF. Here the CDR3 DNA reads TGCAGCGTTGAAGCCACTCCGGGTGAGCTGAGCTCCTACAATGAGCAGTTCTTC.

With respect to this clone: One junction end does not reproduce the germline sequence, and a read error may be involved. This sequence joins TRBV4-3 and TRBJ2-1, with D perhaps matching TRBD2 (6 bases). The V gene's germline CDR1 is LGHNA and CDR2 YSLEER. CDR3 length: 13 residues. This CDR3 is CASSQDRRLELFF. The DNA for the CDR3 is TGCGCCAGCAGCCAAGATAGACGACTAGAGCTGTTCTTC.

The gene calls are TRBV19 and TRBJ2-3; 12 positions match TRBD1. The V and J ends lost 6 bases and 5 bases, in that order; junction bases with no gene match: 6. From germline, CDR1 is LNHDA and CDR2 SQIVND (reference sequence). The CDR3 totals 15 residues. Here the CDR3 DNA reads TGTGCCAGTAGATCGGGACAGGGGGCAGGAGATACGCAGTATTTT. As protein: CASRSGQGAGDTQYF. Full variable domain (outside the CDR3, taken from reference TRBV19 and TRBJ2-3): DGGITQSPKYLFRKEGQNVTLSCEQNLNHDAMYWYRQDPGQGLRLIYYSQIVNDFQKGDIAEGYSVSREKKESFPLTVTSAQKNPTAFYLCASRSGQGAGDTQYFGPGTRLTVL.

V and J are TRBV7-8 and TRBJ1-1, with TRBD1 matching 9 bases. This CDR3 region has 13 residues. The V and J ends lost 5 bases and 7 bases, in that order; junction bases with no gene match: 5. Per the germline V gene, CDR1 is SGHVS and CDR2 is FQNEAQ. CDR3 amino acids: CASSRGTGNEAFF. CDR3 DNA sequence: TGTGCCAGCAGCCGTGGGACAGGGAATGAAGCTTTCTTT.

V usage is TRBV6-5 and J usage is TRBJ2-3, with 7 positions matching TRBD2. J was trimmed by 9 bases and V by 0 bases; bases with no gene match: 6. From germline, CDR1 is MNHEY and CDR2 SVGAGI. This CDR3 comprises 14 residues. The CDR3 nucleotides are TGTGCCAGCAGTTACTCGGGAGGGAGACGGACGCAGTATTTT. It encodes CASSYSGGRRTQYF.

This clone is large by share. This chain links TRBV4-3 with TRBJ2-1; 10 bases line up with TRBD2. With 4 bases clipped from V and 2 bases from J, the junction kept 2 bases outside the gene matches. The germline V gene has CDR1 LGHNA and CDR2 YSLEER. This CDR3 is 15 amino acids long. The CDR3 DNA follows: TGCGCCAGCAGCCCGCTAGCGGGAGCCTACAATGAGCAGTTCTTC. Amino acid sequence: CASSPLAGAYNEQFF.

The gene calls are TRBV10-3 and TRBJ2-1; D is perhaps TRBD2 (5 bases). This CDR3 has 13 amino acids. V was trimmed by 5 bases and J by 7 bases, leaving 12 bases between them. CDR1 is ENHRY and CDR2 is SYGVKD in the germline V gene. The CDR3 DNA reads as TGTGCCATCAGTTCTTCGAGCGGTAATGAGCAGTTCTTC. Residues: CAISSSSGNEQFF.

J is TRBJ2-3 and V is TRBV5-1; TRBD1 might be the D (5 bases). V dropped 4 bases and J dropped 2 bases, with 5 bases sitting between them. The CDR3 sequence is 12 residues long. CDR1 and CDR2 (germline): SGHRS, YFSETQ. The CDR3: CASSGATDTQYF. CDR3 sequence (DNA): TGCGCCAGCAGCGGGGCCACAGATACGCAGTATTTT.

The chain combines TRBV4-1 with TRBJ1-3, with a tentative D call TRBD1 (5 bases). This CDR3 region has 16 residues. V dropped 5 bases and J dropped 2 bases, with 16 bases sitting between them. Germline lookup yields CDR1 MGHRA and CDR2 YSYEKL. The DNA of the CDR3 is TGCGCCAGCAGCGCGGGGACCGCCCTGACTGGAAACACCATATATTTT. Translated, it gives CASSAGTALTGNTIYF.

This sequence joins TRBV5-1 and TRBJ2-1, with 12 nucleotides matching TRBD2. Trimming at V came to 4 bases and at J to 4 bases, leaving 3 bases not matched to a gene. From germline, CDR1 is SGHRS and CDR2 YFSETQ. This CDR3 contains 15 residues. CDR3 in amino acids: CASSPTSGSYNEQFF. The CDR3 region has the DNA TGCGCCAGCAGCCCGACTAGCGGGAGTTACAATGAGCAGTTCTTC.

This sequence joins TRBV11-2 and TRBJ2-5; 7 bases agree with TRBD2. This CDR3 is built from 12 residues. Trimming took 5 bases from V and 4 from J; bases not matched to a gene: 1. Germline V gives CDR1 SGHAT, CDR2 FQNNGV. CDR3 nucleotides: TGTGCCAGCAGCAGGGAGGGAGAGACCCAGTACTTC. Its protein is CASSREGETQYF.

The CDR3 reads CASSRDRNEKLFF. CDR3 DNA sequence: TGTGCCAGCAGCCGGGACAGAAATGAAAAACTGTTTTTT. The chain uses TRBV6-5 and TRBJ1-4; TRBD1 matches at 7 bases. The CDR3 totals 13 residues. Germline CDR1 is MNHEY and CDR2 is SVGAGI. With 6 bases clipped from V and 5 bases from J, the junction kept 3 bases outside the gene matches.

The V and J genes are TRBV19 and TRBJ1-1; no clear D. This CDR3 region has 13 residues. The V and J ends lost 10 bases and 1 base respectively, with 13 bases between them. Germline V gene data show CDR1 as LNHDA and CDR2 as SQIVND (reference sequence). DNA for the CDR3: TGTGCCACCAAACATCACCAGAACACTGAAGCTTTCTTT. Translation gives CATKHHQNTEAFF.

CDR3 sequence: CASSSSGLGTDTQYF. For the CDR3, the DNA is TGTGCCAGCAGTTCCTCGGGACTGGGCACAGATACGCAGTATTTT. This rearrangement joins TRBV6-6 to TRBJ2-3; weak D call: TRBD2 (6 bases). This CDR3 has 15 amino acids. Looked up from germline, CDR1 is MNHNY and CDR2 is SVGAGI (reference sequence). The ends were cut back, 4 bases at V and 1 base at J, with 12 bases in the middle.

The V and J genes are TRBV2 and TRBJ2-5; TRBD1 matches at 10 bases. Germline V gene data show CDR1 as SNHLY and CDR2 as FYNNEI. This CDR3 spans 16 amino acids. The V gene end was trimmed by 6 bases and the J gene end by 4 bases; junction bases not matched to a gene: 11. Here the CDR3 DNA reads TGTGCCAGCAGCCCCGACAGGGGGCGCTTGGGAGAGACCCAGTACTTC. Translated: CASSPDRGRLGETQYF.

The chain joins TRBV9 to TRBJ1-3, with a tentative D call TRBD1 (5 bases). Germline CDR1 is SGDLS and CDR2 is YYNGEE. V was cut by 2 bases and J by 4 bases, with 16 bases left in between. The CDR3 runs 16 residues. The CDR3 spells CASSVSPGLVGNTIYF. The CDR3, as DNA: TGTGCCAGCAGCGTCTCTCCGGGACTGGTGGGAAACACCATATATTTT.

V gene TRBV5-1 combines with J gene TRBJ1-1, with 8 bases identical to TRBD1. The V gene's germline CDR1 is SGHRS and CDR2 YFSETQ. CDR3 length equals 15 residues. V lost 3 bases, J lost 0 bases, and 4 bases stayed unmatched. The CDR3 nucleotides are TGCGCCAGCAGCTGGGGGACAGGACTGAACACTGAAGCTTTCTTT. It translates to CASSWGTGLNTEAFF. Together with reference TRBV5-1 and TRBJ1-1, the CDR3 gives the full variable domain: KAGVTQTPRYLIKTRGQQVTLSCSPISGHRSVSWYQQTPGQGLQFLFEYFSETQRNKGNFPGRFSGRQFSNSRSEMNVSTLELGDSALYLCASSWGTGLNTEAFFGQGTRLTVV.

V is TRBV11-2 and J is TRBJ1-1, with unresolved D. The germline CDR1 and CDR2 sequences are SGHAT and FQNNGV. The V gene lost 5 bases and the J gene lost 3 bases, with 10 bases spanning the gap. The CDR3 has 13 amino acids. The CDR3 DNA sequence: TGTGCCAGCAGCCAACACCGTGACACTGAAGCTTTCTTT. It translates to CASSQHRDTEAFF.

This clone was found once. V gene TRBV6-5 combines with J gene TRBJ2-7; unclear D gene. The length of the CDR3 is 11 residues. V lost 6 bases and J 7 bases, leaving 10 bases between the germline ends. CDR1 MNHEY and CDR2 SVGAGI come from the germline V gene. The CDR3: CASRTVREQYF. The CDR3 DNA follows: TGTGCCAGCAGGACTGTTAGGGAGCAGTACTTC.

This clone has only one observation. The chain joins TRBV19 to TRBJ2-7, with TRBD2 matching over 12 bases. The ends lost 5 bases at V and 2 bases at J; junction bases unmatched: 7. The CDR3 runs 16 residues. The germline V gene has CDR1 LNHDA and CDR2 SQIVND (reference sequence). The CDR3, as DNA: TGTGCCAGTAGTCCCCGGACTAGCGGGACCGCCTACGAGCAGTACTTC. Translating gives CASSPRTSGTAYEQYF.

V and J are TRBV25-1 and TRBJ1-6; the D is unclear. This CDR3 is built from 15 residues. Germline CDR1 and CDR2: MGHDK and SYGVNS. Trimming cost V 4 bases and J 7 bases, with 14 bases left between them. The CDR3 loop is CASSAGYGSNSPLHF. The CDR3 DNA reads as TGTGCCAGCAGTGCCGGATACGGGAGCAATTCACCCCTCCACTTT. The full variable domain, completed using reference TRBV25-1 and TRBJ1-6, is EADIYQTPRYLVIGTGKKITLECSQTMGHDKMYWYQQDPGMELHLIHYSYGVNSTEKGDLSSESTVSRIRTEHFPLTLESARPSHTSQYLCASSAGYGSNSPLHFGNGTRLTVT.

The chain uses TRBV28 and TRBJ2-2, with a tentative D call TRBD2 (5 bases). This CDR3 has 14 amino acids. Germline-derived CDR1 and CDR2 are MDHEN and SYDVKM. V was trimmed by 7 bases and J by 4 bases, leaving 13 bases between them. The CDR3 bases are TGTGCCAGCACCTCACCTAGCTTCACCGGGGAGCTGTTTTTT. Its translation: CASTSPSFTGELFF.

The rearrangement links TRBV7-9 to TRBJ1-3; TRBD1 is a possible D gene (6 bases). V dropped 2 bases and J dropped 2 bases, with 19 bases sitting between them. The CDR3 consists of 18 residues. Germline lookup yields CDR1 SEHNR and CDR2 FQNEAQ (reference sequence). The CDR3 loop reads CASSLNFEGRGTGNTIYF. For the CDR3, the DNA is TGTGCCAGCAGCTTAAACTTTGAGGGCAGGGGAACTGGAAACACCATATATTTT.

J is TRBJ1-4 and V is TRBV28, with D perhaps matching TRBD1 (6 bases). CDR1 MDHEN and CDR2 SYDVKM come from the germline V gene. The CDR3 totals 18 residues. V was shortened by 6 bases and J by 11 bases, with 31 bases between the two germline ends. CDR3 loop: CASSQRGGTGSVMRKLFF. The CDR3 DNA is TGTGCCAGCAGCCAAAGGGGGGGCACAGGATCGGTAATGAGGAAACTGTTTTTT.

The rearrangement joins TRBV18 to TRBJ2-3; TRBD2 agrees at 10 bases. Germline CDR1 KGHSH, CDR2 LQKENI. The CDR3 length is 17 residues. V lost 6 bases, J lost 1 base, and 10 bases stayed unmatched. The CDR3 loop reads CASSHLAGGIGTDTQYF. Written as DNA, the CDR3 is TGTGCCAGCTCGCATTTAGCGGGGGGTATTGGCACAGATACGCAGTATTTT.